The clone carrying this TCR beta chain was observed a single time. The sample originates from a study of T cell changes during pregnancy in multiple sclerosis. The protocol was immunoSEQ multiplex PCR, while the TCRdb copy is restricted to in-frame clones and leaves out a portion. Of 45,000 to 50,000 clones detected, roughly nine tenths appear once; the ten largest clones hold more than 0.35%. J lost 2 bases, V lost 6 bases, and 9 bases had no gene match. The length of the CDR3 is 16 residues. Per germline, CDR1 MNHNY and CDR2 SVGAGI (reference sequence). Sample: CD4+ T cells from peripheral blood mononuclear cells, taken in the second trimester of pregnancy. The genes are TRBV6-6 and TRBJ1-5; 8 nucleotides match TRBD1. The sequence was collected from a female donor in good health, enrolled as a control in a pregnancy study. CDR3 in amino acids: CASSKTGEIGNQPQHF. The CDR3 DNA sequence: TGTGCCAGCAGCAAGACAGGGGAAATAGGCAATCAGCCCCAGCATTTT.